This section outlines one TCR beta chain sequence together with its context. Its target is not known. The protocol was immunoSEQ multiplex PCR, while the TCRdb copy is restricted to in-frame clones and leaves out a portion. The sample contains 30,000 to 35,000 clones, over 85% of which appear only once. This entry belongs to a study of a mutant IDH1 vaccine in newly diagnosed glioma. Study-level background: Vaccination followed radiotherapy alone by 4-6 weeks, or accompanied temozolomide cycles. The treated group averaged about 44 years old and was 62.5% male, 37.5% female. Therapy received beforehand was radiotherapy, temozolomide, or both, with most patients given both.

Time point meaning: week 47, end of study. Each dose delivered 300 ug of mutant IDH1 20-mer peptide subcutaneously with imiquimod. The CDR3 contains 15 residues. Germline V gene sequence: CDR1 MRHNA, CDR2 SNTAGT. With 0 bases removed from V and 8 bases from J, the gap between germline ends came to 14 bases. The V and J genes are TRBV6-4 and TRBJ2-1; D is uncertain. Source: PBMCs, taken from a glioma patient whose treatment included an IDH1 peptide vaccine. The TCR originated in a man aged 35 to 55 with glioma. The CDR3 is CASSDSGTQLHEQFF. The CDR3 DNA is TGTGCCAGCAGTGACTCGGGAACCCAGCTCCATGAGCAGTTCTTC.